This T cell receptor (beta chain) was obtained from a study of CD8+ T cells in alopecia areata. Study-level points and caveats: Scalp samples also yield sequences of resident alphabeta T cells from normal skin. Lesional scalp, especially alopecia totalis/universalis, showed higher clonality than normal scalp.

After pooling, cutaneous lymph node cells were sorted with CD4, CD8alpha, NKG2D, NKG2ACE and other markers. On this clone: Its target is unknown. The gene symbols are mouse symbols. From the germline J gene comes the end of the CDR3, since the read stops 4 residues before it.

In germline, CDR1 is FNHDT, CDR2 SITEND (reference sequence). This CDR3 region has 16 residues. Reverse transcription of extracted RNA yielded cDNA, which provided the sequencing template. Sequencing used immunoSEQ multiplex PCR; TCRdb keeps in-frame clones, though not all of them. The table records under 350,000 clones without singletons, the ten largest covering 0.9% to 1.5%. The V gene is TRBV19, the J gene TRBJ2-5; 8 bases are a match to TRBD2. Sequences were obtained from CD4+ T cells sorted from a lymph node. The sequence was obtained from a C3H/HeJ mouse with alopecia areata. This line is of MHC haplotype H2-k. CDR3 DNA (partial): TGTGCCAGCAGTCTCCGGGGGGGCGCGATGGTAGAC. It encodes CASSLRGGAMVD. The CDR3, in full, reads CASSLRGGAMVDTQYF. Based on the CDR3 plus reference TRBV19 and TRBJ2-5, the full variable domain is GGIITQTPKFLIGQEGQKLTLKCQQNFNHDTMYWYRQDSGKGLRLIYYSITENDLQKGDLSEGYDASREKKSSFSLTVTSAQKNEMAVFLCASSLRGGAMVDTQYFGPGTRLLVL.